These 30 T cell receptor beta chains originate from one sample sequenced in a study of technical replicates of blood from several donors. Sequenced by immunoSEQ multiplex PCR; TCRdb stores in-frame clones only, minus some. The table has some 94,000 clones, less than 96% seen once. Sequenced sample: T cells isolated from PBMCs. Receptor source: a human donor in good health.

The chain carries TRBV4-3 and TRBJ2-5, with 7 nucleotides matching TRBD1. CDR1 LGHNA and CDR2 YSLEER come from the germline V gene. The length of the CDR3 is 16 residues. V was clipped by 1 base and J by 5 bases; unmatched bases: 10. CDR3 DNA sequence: TGCGCCAGCAGCCAAGGGAAAGAGGGGGCCGCGGAGACCCAGTACTTC. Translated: CASSQGKEGAAETQYF.

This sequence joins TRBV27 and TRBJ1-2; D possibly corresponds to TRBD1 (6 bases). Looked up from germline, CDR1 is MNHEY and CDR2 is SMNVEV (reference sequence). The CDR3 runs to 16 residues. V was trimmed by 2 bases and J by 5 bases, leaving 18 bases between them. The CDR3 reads CASSLTTRGAGYGYTF. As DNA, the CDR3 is TGTGCCAGCAGTTTAACCACTCGGGGGGCCGGATATGGCTACACCTTC.

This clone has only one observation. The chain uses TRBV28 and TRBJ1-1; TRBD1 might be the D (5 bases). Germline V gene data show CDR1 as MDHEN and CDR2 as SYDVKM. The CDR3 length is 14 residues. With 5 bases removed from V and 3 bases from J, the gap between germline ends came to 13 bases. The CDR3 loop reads CASSIHRSYTEAFF. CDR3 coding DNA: TGTGCCAGCAGTATCCACAGGAGTTACACTGAAGCTTTCTTT.

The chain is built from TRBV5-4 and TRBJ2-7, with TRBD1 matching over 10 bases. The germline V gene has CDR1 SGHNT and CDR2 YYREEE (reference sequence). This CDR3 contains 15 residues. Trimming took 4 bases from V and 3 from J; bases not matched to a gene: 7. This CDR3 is CASSRGTGEVYEQYF. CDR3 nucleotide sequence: TGTGCCAGCAGCCGAGGGACAGGGGAAGTCTACGAGCAGTACTTC.

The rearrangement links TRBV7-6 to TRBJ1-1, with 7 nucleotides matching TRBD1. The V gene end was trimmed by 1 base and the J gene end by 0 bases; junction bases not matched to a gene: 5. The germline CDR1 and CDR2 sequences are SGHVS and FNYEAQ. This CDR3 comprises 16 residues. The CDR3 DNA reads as TGTGCCAGCAGCTTAGGGACAGGCTTACTGAACACTGAAGCTTTCTTT. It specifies CASSLGTGLLNTEAFF. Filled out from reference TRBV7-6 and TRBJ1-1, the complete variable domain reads GAGVSQSPRYKVTKRGQDVALRCDPISGHVSLYWYRQALGQGPEFLTYFNYEAQQDKSGLPNDRFSAERPEGSISTLTIQRTEQRDSAMYRCASSLGTGLLNTEAFFGQGTRLTVV.

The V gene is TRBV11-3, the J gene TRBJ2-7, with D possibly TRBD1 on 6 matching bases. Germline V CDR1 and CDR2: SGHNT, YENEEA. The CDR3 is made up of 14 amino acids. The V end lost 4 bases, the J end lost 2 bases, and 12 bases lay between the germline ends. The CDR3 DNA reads TGTGCCAGCAGCTCGCCCGGGACACCCTACGAGCAGTACTTC. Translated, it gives CASSSPGTPYEQYF. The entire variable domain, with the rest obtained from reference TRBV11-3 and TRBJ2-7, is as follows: EAGVVQSPRYKIIEKKQPVAFWCNPISGHNTLYWYLQNLGQGPELLIRYENEEAVDDSQLPKDRFSAERLKGVDSTLKIQPAELGDSAVYLCASSSPGTPYEQYFGPGTRLTVT.

CDR3 in DNA: TGTGCCAGCTCACCACTGCTGGAGACCGGGGAGCTGTTTTTT. This codes for CASSPLLETGELFF. V is TRBV18 and J is TRBJ2-2; unclear D gene. V lost 1 base and J 5 bases, leaving 8 bases between the germline ends. The CDR3 is made up of 14 amino acids. CDR1 is KGHSH, CDR2 LQKENI, per germline. The full variable domain, rest sourced from reference TRBV18 and TRBJ2-2, is NAGVMQNPRHLVRRRGQEARLRCSPMKGHSHVYWYRQLPEEGLKFMVYLQKENIIDESGMPKERFSAEFPKEGPSILRIQQVVRGDSAAYFCASSPLLETGELFFGEGSRLTVL.

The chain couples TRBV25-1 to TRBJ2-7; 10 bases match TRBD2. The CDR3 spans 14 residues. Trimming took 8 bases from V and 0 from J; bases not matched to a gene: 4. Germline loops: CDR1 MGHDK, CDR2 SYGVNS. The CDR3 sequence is CASGPSGSSYEQYF. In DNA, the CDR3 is TGTGCCAGCGGACCTAGCGGGAGCTCCTACGAGCAGTACTTC.

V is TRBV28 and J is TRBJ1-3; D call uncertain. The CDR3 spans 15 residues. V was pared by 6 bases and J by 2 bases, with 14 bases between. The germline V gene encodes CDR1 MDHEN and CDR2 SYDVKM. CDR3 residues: CASRKPTAAGNTIYF. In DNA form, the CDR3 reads TGTGCCAGCAGAAAACCGACTGCCGCTGGAAACACCATATATTTT.

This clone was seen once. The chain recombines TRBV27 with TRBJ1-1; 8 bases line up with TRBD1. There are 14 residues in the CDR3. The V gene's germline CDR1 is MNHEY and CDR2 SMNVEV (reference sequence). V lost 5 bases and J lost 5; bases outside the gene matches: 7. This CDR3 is CASSVQGVGTEAFF. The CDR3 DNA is TGTGCCAGCAGTGTACAGGGGGTAGGAACTGAAGCTTTCTTT.

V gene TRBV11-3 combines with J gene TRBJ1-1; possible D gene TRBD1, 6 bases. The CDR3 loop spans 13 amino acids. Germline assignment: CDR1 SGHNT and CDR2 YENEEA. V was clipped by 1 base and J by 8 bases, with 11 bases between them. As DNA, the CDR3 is TGTGCCAGCAGCTTAGGGGGGGGCAGGGAAGCTTTCTTT. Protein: CASSLGGGREAFF.

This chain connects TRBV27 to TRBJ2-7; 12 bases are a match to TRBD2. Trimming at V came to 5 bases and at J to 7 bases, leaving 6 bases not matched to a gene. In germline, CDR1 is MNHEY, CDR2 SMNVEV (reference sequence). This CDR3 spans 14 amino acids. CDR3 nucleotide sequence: TGTGCCAGCAGTATACTAGCGGGAGGTCAGGAGCAGTACTTC. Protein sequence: CASSILAGGQEQYF.

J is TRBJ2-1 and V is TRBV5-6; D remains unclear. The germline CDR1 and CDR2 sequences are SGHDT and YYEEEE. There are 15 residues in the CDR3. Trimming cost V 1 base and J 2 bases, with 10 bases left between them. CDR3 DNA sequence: TGTGCCAGCAGCTTGCTCCGAGAACCCTACAATGAGCAGTTCTTC. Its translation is CASSLLREPYNEQFF.

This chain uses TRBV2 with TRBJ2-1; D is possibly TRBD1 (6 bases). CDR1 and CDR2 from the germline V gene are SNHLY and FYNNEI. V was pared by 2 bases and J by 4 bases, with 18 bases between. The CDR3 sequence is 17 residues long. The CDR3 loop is CASSELDRLKGYNEQFF. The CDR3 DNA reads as TGTGCCAGCAGTGAATTAGACAGGTTAAAGGGGTACAATGAGCAGTTCTTC.

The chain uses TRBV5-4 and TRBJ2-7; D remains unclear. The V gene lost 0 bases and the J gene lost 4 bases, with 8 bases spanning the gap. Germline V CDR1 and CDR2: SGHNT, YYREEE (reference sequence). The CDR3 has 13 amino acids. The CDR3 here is CASSLGGGYEQYF. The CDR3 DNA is TGTGCCAGCAGCTTGGGAGGCGGTTACGAGCAGTACTTC.

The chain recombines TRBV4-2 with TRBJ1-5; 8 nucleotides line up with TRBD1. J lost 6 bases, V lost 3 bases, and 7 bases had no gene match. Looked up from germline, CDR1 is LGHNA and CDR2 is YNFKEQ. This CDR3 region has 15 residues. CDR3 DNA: TGTGCCAGCAGCCAGCCCGACAGGGGTGGTCAGCCCCAGCATTTT. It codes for CASSQPDRGGQPQHF.

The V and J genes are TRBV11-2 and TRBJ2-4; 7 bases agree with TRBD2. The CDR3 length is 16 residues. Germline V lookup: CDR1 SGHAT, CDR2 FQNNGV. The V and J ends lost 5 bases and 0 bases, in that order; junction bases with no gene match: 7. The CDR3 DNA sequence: TGTGCCAGCAGCCAGGGAGGGATTCTAGCCAAAAACATTCAGTACTTC. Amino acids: CASSQGGILAKNIQYF. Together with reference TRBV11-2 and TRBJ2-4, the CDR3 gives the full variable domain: EAGVAQSPRYKIIEKRQSVAFWCNPISGHATLYWYQQILGQGPKLLIQFQNNGVVDDSQLPKDRFSAERLKGVDSTLKIQPAKLEDSAVYLCASSQGGILAKNIQYFGAGTRLSVL.

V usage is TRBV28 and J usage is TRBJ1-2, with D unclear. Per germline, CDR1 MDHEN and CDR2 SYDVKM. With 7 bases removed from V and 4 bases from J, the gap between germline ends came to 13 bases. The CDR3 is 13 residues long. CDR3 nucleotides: TGTGCCAGCATTGGCCTGGAGGGCTATGGCTACACCTTC. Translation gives CASIGLEGYGYTF.

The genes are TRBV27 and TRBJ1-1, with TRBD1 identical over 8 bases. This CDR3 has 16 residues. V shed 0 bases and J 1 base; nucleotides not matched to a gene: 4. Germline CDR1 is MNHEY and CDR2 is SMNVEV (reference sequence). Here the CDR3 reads CASSLSYGTGNTEAFF. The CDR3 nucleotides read TGTGCCAGCAGTTTATCGTACGGGACAGGGAACACTGAAGCTTTCTTT.

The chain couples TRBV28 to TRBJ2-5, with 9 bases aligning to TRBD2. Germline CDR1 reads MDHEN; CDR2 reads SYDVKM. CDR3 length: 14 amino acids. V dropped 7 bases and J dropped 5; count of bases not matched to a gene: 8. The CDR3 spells CASTRLAVVETQYF. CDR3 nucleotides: TGTGCCAGCACACGACTAGCGGTAGTGGAGACCCAGTACTTC.

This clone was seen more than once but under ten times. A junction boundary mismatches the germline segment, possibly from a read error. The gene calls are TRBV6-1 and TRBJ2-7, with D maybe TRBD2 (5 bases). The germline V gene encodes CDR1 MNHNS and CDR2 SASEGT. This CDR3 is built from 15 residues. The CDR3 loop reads CASSEGITPGYVQYF. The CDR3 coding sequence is TGTGCCAGCAGTGAAGGGATTACGCCGGGATACGTGCAGTACTTC.

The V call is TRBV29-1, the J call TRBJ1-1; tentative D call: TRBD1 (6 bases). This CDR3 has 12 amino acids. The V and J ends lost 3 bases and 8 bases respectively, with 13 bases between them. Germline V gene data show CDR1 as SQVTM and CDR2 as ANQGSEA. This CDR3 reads CSVDGQGTEAFF. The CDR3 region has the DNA TGCAGCGTTGACGGGCAGGGGACCGAAGCTTTCTTT.

The CDR3 reads CASSYPGGGNEQFF. The CDR3 bases are TGTGCCAGCAGTTACCCGGGAGGAGGAAATGAGCAGTTCTTC. The chain carries TRBV6-5 and TRBJ2-1, with 7 bases aligning to TRBD2. Germline V lookup: CDR1 MNHEY, CDR2 SVGAGI. V was clipped by 2 bases and J by 7 bases; unmatched bases: 5. This CDR3 comprises 14 residues.

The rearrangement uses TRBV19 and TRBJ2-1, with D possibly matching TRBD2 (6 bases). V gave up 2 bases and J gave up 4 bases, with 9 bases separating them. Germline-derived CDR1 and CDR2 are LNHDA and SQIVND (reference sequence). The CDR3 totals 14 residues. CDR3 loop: CASSIRGLYNEQFF. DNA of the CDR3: TGTGCCAGTAGTATAAGGGGACTTTACAATGAGCAGTTCTTC.

The CDR3, as DNA: TGCGCCAGCAGCCTAATACAGGGAAGTAGTCAGCCCCAGCATTTT. Translated, it gives CASSLIQGSSQPQHF. The chain links TRBV4-1 to TRBJ1-5, with a weak D call TRBD1 (6 bases). The CDR3 contains 15 residues. Germline V CDR1 and CDR2: MGHRA, YSYEKL. The V end lost 4 bases, the J end lost 6 bases, and 16 bases lay between the germline ends.

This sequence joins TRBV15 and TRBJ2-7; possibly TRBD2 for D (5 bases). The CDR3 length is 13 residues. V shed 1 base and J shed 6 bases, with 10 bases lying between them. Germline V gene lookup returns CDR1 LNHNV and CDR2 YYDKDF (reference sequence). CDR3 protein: CATSRVGEGEQYF. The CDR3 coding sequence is TGTGCCACCAGCAGAGTGGGTGAGGGCGAGCAGTACTTC.

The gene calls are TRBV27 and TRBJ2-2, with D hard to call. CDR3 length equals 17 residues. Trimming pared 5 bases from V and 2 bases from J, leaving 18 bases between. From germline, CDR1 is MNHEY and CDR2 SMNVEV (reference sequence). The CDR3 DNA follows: TGTGCCAGCAGTCCCCGGGTCTTACTCTATAACACCGGGGAGCTGTTTTTT. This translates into CASSPRVLLYNTGELFF.

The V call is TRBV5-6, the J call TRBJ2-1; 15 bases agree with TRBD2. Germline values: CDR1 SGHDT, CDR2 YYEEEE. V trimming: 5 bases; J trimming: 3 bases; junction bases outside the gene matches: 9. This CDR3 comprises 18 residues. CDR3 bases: TGTGCCAGCAGAGATTGGACTAGCGGGAGGGAATTCTACAATGAGCAGTTCTTC. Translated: CASRDWTSGREFYNEQFF.

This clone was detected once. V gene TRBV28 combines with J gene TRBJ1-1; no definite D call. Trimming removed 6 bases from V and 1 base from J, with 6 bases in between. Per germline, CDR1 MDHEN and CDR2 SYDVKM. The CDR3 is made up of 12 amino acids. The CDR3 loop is CASRAGNTEAFF. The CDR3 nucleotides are TGTGCCAGCAGGGCGGGGAACACTGAAGCTTTCTTT.

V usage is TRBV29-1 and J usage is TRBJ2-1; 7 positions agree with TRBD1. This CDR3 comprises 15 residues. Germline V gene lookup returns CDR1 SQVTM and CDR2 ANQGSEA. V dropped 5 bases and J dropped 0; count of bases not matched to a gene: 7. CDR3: CSVRDSSSSYNEQFF. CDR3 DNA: TGCAGCGTTCGGGACAGTTCGAGCTCCTACAATGAGCAGTTCTTC.